The T cell receptor beta chain described here comes from a study of molecular identifiers for immune sequencing clone quantification (dated by TCRdb to 2017 to 2018). Looking at the study overall: For a replicate experiment, RNA from around 20,000 or 99,000 naive CD8 T cells was divided into five aliquots, and four of the five aliquots were sequenced. The study was a methods study using CD8 T cells to benchmark molecular-identifier clustering-based TCR repertoire sequencing (MIDCIRS) and TCR RNA copy counting.

Libraries were constructed by PCR. Sequencer: NextSeq 500. Bulk TCR libraries were generated as previously described, with the TCR primers listed in Table S5 used. Total RNA was purified with the Qiagen AllPrep DNA/RNA kit. Before analysis, reads from multiple sequencing runs of one library were combined. Turning to the authors' computational methods: Reads were retained only if their TCR constant sequence matched exactly, and those retained reads were trimmed to 150 nt and grouped according to their 12-nt molecular barcodes. Within each barcode group, reads were sub-clustered at a 15% Levenshtein threshold, and quality-weighted consensus sequences were built per RNA molecule. Non-functional sequences were excluded, and lower-count sequences lying one edit away from another sequence were also excluded. On the basis of fitting two negative binomial distributions, barcode sub-clusters with fewer than 20% of the maximum read count were discarded. TCRdb took the public reads, trimmed them with fastp at Q25, ran MiXCR for clone calling and kept in-frame beta chains. For every CDR3 protein sequence, its rows merge into one entry that carries the most common genes and DNA. The V and J calls come from TCRdb's annotation, not from the publication. This sample lists 300,000 to 400,000 distinct CDR3 sequences; roughly 23% were detected once. The top ten clonotypes cover approximately 0.74% of the sample.

This clonotype was counted at least ten times. Its antigen has not been determined. No base quality values were provided; no much bigger clone lies one nucleotide off. Libraries of naive CD8 T cells were generated from roughly 20,000 to 1,000,000 sorted cells, with 10%, 30% or 50% of the purified RNA used. On a BD FACSAria II, naive CD8 T cells were FACS-sorted as CD8+CD4-CCR7+CD45RA+ and collected into RLT Plus buffer. To test detection sensitivity, Jurkat RNA equivalent to about ten TCR copies was spiked into samples of about 19,000-1,000,000 naive CD8 T cells. CD8 T cells were enriched using RosetteSep CD8+ T Cell Enrichment Cocktail and Ficoll-Paque, and the enriched cells then underwent ACK red cell lysis. The germline V gene specifies SGHVS as CDR1 and FNYEAQ as CDR2. V has 5 bases trimmed and J has 2 bases trimmed; junction bases matching no gene number 6. The cysteine opens and the phenylalanine closes a CDR3 of 15 amino acids. Of all the DNA, just the CDR3 is kept, 45 bases in frame from base 1.

The paper's findings and limits, for the study overall: When barcode sub-clustering was not used, chimeric consensus sequences inflated TCR diversity, with chimeras reaching as high as 47%. In CMV-specific effector cells, clones with more than 20 RNA copies contained over 97% of molecules, whereas in naive cells such clones contained under 1% of molecules. Spiked-in Jurkat TCR RNA (10 copies' worth), which is not part of the donor repertoire, was contained in the naive libraries. Even against a background of around 950,000 naive CD8 T cells, spiked-in Jurkat TCR RNA amounting to a single cell's worth was reported to be detectable. Modeling indicated around 2.7 TCR RNA copies recovered per cell, compared with about 10 by digital PCR, which implies a capture efficiency of about 27%. Highly expanded clone sizes could be underestimated because identical TCR molecules may share a barcode.

The specimen sequenced was naive CD8+ T cells from blood, with Jurkat cell RNA spiked in. The cell subset or site label corresponds to: FACS-sorted CD8+CD4-CCR7+CD45RA+ naive T cells. Here the chain combines TRBV7-6 and TRBJ2-5; the central 9 bases match TRBD1. This TCR was sampled from a human donor in good health. Some libraries in this study had Jurkat cell RNA spiked in. The DNA reads TGTGCCAGCAGCGCCGACAGGGGGTATCAAGAGACCCAGTACTTC. The resulting protein is CASSADRGYQETQYF.